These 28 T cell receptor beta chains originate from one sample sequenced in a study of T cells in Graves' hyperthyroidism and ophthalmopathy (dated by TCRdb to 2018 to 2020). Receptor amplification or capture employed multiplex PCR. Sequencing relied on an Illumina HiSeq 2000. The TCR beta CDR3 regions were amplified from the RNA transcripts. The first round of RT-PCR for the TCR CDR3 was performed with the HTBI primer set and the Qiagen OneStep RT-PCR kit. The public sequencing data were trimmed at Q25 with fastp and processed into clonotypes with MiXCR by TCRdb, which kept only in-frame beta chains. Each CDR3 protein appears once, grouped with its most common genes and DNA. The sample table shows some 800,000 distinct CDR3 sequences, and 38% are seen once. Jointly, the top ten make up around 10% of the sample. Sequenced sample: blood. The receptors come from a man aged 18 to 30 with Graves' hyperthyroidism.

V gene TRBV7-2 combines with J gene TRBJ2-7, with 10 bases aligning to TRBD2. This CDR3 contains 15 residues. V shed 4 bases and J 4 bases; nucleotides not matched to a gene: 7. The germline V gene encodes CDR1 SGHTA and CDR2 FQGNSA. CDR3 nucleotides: TGTGCCAGCAGCTCTAGCGGGGGACGAACATACGAGCAGTACTTC. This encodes CASSSSGGRTYEQYF.

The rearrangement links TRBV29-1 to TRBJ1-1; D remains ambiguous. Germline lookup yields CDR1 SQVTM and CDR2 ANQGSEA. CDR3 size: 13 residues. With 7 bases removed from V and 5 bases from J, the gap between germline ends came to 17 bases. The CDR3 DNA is TGCAGCGCCCTAGCGGGAGATGGGACTGAAGCTTTCTTT. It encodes CSALAGDGTEAFF.

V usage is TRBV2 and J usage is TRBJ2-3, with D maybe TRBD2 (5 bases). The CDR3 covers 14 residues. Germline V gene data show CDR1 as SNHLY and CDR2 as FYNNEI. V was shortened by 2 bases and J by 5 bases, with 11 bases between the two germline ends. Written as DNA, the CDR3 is TGTGCCAGCAGTGAACGACGCCGGGGAGATACGCAGTATTTT. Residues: CASSERRRGDTQYF.

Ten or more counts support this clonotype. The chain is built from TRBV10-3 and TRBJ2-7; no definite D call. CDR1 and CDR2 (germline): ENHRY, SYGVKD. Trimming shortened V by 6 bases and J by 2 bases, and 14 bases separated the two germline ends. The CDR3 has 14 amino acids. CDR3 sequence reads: CAISPPQATYEQYF. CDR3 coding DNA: TGTGCCATCAGCCCCCCCCAGGCGACCTACGAGCAGTACTTC.

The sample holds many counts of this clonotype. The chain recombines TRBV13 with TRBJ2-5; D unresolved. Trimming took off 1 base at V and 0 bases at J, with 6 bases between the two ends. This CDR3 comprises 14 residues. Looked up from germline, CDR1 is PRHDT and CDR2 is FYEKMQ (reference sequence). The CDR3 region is CASSLDTYQETQYF. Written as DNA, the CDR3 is TGTGCCAGCAGCTTAGACACGTACCAAGAGACCCAGTACTTC.

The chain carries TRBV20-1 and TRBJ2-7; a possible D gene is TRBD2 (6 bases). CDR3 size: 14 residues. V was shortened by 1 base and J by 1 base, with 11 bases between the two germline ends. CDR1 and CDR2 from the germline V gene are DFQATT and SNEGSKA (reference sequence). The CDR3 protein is CSARVGGRSYEQYF. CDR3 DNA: TGCAGTGCTAGAGTCGGGGGTCGGTCCTACGAGCAGTACTTC.

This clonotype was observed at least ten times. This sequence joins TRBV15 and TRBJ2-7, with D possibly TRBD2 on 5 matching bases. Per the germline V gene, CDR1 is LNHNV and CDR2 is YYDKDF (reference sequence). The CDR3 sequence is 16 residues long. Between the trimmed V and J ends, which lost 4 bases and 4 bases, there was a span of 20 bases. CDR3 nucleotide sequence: TGTGCCACCAGCAACGCATGGAAATGGGAGAGGTACGAGCAGTACTTC. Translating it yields CATSNAWKWERYEQYF.

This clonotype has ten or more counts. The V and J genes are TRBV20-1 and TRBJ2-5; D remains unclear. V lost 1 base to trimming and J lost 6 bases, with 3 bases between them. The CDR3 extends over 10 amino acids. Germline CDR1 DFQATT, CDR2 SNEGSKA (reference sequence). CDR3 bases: TGCAGTGCTAGAGGACAGACCCAGTACTTC. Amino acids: CSARGQTQYF.

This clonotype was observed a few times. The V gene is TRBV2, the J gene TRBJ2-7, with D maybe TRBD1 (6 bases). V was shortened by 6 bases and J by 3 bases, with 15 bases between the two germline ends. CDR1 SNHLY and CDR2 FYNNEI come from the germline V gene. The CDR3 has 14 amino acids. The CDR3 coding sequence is TGTGCCAGCAGCGCCAATACAGGGAGCTACGAGCAGTACTTC. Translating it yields CASSANTGSYEQYF.

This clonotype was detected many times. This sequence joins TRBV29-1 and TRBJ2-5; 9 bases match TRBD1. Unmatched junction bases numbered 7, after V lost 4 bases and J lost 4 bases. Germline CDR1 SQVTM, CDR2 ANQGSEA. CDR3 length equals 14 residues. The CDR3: CSVAGDRDVETQYF. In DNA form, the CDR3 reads TGCAGCGTTGCGGGGGACAGGGATGTAGAGACCCAGTACTTC.

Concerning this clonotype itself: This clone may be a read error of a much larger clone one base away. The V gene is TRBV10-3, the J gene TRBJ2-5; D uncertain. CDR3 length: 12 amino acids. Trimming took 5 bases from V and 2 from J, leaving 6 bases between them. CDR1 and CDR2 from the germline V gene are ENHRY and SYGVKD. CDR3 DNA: TGTGCCATCAGTTATCAGCAAGAGACCCAGTACTTC. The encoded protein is CAISYQQETQYF.

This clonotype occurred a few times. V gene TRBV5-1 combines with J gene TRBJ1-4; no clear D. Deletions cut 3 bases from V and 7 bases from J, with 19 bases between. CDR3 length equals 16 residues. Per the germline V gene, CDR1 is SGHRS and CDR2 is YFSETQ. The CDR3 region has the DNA TGCGCCAGCAGCTCGTCCGGACTATCCGGGAGTGAAAAACTGTTTTTT. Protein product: CASSSSGLSGSEKLFF.

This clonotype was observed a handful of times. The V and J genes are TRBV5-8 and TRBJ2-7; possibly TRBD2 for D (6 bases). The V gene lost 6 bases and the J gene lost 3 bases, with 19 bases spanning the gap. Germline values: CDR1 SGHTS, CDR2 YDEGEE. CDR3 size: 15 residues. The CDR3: CASTPFRAGSYEQYF. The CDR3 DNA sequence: TGTGCCAGCACCCCGTTCCGAGCGGGCAGCTACGAGCAGTACTTC.

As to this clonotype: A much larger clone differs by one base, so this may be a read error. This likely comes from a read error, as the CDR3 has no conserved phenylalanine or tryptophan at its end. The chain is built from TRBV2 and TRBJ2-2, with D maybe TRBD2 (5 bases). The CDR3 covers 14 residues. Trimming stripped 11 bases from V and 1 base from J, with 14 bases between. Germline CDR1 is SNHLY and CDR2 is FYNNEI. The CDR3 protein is CAAISDGNTGELFL. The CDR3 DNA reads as TGTGCCGCAATTAGCGATGGGAACACCGGGGAGCTGTTTTTA.

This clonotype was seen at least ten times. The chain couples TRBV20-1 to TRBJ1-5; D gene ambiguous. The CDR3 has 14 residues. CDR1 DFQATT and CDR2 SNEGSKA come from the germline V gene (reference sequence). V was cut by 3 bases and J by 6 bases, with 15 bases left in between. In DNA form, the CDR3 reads TGCAGTGCTAGTGCTGGGGAGCTGATTCAGCCCCAGCATTTT. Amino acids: CSASAGELIQPQHF.

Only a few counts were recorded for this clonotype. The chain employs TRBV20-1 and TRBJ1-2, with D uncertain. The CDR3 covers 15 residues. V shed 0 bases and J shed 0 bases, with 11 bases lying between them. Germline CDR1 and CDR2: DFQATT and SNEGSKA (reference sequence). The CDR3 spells CSARDWGGANYGYTF. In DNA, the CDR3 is TGCAGTGCTAGAGATTGGGGAGGAGCTAACTATGGCTACACCTTC.

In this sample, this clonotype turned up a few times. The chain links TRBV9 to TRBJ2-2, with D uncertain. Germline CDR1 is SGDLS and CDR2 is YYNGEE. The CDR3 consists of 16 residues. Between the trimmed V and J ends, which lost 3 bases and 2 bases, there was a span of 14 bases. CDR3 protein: CASSDPRVTNTGELFF. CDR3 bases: TGTGCCAGCAGCGACCCAAGGGTCACCAACACCGGGGAGCTGTTTTTT.

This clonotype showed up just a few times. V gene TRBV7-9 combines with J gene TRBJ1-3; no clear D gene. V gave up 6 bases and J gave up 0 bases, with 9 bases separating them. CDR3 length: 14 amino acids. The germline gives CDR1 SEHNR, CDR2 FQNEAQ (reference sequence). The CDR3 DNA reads TGTGCCAGCAGTTCCAGGAACTCTGGAAACACCATATATTTT. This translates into CASSSRNSGNTIYF.

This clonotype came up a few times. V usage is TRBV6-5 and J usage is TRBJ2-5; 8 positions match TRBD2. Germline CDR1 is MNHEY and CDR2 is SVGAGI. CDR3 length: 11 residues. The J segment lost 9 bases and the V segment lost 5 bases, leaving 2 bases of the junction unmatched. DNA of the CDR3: TGTGCCAGCAGTCACGGGGGGGCCCAGTACTTC. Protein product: CASSHGGAQYF.

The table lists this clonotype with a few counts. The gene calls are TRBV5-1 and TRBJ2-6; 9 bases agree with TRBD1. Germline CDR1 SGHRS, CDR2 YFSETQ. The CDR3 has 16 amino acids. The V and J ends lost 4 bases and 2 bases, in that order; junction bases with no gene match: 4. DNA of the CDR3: TGCGCCAGCAGCCCGGGACAGGGTGCTGGGGCCAACGTCCTGACTTTC. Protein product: CASSPGQGAGANVLTF.

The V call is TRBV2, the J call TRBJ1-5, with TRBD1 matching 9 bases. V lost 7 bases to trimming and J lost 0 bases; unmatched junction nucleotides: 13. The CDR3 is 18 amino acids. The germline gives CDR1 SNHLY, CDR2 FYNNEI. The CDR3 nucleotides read TGTGCCAGCACCCTGACAGGGGGGGGACGGGGTAGCAATCAGCCCCAGCATTTT. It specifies CASTLTGGGRGSNQPQHF. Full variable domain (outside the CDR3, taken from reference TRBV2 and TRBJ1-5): EPEVTQTPSHQVTQMGQEVILRCVPISNHLYFYWYRQILGQKVEFLVSFYNNEISEKSEIFDDQFSVERPDGSNFTLKIRSTKLEDSAMYFCASTLTGGGRGSNQPQHFGDGTRLSIL.

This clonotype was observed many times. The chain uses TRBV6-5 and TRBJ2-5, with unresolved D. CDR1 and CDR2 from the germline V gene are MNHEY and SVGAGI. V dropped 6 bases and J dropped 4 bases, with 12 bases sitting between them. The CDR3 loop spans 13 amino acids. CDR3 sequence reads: CASSVRVGETQYF. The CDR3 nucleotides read TGTGCCAGCAGCGTCCGGGTCGGAGAGACCCAGTACTTC.

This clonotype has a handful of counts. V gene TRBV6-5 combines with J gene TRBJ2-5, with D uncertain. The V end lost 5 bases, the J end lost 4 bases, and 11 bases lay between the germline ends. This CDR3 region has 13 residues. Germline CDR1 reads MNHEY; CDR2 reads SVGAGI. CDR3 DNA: TGTGCCAGCAGTGAAAGCTTGGGAGAGACCCAGTACTTC. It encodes CASSESLGETQYF.

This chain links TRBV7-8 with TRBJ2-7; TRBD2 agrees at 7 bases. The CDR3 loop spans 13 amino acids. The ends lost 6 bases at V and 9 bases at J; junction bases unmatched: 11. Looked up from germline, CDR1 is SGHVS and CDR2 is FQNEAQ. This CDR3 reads CASSPSGSGLQYF. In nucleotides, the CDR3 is TGTGCCAGCAGTCCTAGCGGCTCCGGATTGCAGTACTTC.

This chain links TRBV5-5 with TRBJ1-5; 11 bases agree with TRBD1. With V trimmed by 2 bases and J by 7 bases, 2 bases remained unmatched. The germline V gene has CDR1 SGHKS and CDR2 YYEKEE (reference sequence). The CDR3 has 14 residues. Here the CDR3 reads CASSFRDRGQPQHF. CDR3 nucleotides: TGTGCCAGCAGCTTCCGGGACAGGGGGCAGCCCCAGCATTTT.

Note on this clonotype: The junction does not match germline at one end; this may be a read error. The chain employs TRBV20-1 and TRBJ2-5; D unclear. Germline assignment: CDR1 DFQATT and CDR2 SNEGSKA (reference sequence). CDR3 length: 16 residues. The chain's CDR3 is CRARGSRGRVFETQYF. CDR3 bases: TGCAGAGCTAGAGGATCTAGAGGAAGGGTGTTCGAGACCCAGTACTTC.

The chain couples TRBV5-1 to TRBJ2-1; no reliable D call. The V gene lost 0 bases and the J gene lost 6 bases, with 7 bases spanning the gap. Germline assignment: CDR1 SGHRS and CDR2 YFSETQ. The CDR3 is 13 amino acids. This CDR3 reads CASSLAKVNEQFF. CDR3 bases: TGCGCCAGCAGCTTGGCCAAGGTCAATGAGCAGTTCTTC. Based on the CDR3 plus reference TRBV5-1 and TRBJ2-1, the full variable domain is KAGVTQTPRYLIKTRGQQVTLSCSPISGHRSVSWYQQTPGQGLQFLFEYFSETQRNKGNFPGRFSGRQFSNSRSEMNVSTLELGDSALYLCASSLAKVNEQFFGPGTRLTVL.

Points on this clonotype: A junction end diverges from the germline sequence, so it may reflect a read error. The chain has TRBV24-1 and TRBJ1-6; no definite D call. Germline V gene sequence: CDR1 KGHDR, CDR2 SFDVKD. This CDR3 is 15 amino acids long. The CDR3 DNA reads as TGTGCCAGCAGTTTAACGAGCCTTGGGAATTCACCCCTCCACTTT. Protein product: CASSLTSLGNSPLHF.